This TCR beta chain is drawn from a study of T cells after yellow fever vaccination. By share of the sample, this clonotype is medium-sized. Germline assignment: CDR1 ENHRY and CDR2 SYGVKD. V lost 6 bases and J 10 bases, leaving 16 bases between the germline ends. The CDR3 covers 14 residues. TCRdb fed the 5' RACE reads into MiXCR, producing one record per CDR3 protein. The profile shows under 6,000 distinct CDR3 sequences, around 7.3% of them singletons. The specimen comprised PBMCs, either bulk or a sorted T-cell subset (CD4+, CD8+, memory, or dextramer-sorted; not recorded which), sampled 15 days after the yellow fever booster vaccination. This sequence joins TRBV10-3 and TRBJ1-6; D gene unclear. The clonotype comes from a man aged 25 to 40 who received the YFV17D yellow fever vaccine. The CDR3 bases are TGTGCCATCAGCGACGACGGAGTCGGCTCACCCCTCCACTTT. The encoded protein is CAISDDGVGSPLHF.